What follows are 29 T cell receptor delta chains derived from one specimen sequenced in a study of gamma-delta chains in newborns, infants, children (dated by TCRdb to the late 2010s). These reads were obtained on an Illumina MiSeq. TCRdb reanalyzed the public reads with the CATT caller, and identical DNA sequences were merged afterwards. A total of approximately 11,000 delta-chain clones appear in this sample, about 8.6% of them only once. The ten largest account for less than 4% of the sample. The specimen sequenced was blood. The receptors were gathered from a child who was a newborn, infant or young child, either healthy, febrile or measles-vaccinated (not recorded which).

The CDR3 region has the DNA TGTGCCTGTGACCTAATACCGTCTGGGCGACACACCGATAAACTCATCTTT. Residues: CACDLIPSGRHTDKLIF. The chain recombines TRDV2 with TRDJ1, with D possibly being TRDD3 (5 bases). Here the J gene came from matching the DNA to germline, since TCRdb omits it. This CDR3 spans 17 amino acids. V lost 3 bases and J 0 bases, leaving 19 bases between the germline ends. Germline lookup yields CDR1 GEAIGNYY and CDR2 EKD.

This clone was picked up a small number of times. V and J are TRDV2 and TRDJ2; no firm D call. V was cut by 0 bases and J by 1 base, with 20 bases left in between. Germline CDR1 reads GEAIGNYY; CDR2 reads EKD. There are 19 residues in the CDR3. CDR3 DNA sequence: TGTGCCTGTGACACCGTATCGACGAGGGCCCCAGGTTTGACAGCACAACTCTTCTTT. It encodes CACDTVSTRAPGLTAQLFF.

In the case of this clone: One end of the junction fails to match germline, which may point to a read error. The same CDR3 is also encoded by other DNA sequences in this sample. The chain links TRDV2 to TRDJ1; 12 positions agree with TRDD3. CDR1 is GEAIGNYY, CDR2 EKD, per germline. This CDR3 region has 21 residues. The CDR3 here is CACDTLGTGGYILEGTDKLIF. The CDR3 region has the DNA TGTGCCTGTGACACCCTCGGGACTGGGGGATACATCCTCGAAGGCACCGATAAACTTATCTTT.

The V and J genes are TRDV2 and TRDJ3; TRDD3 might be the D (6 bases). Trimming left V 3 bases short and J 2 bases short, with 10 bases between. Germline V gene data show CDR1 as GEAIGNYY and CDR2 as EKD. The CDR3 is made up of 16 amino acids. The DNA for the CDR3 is TGTGCCTGTGACCCACTGGGAGCCTGGGACACCCGACAGATGTTTTTC. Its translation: CACDPLGAWDTRQMFF.

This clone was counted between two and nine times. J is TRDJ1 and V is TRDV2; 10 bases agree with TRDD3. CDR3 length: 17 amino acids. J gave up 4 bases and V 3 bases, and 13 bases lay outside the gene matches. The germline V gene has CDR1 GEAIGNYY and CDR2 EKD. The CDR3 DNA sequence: TGTGCCTGTGACCGTTTACAGACTGGGGGATCAGGCGATAAACTCATCTTT. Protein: CACDRLQTGGSGDKLIF.

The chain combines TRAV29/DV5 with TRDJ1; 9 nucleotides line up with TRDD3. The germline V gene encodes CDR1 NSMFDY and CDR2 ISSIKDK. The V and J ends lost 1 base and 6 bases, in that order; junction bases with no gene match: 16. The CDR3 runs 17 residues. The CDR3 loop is CAASQHKLLGDRNKLIF. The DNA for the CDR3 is TGTGCAGCAAGCCAACATAAGCTACTGGGGGACCGAAATAAACTCATCTTT.

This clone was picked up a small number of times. The CDR3 region has the DNA TGTGCCTGTGACAACCTACTGGGGGAGTACACCGATAAACTCATCTTT. Its translation: CACDNLLGEYTDKLIF. The chain joins TRDV2 to TRDJ1; 9 positions agree with TRDD3. Trimming cost V 2 bases and J 0 bases; bases outside gene matches: 6. The CDR3 length is 16 residues. The germline V gene has CDR1 GEAIGNYY and CDR2 EKD.

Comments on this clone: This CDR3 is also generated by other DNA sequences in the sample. The CDR3 spells CACDTLIRDTSDKLIF. The CDR3 nucleotides are TGTGCCTGTGACACTCTGATTAGGGATACTTCCGATAAACTCATCTTT. The chain combines TRDV2 with TRDJ1; 7 bases fit TRDD3. The CDR3 length is 16 residues. Germline values: CDR1 GEAIGNYY, CDR2 EKD. V lost 1 base, J lost 3 bases, and 10 bases stayed unmatched.

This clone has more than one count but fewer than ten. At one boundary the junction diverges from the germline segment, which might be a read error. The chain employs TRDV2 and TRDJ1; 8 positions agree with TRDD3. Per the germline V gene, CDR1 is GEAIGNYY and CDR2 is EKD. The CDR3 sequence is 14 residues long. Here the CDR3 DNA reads TGTGCCTGTGACACAGTAGGGGATACCGGTAAACTCATCTTT. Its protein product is CACDTVGDTGKLIF.

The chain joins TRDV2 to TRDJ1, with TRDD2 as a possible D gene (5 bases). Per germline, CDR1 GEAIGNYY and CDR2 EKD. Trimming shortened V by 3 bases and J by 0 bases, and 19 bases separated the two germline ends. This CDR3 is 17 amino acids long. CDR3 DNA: TGTGCCTGTGACCCCATATCTTCCCCCTCTTACACCGATAAACTCATCTTT. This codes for CACDPISSPSYTDKLIF.

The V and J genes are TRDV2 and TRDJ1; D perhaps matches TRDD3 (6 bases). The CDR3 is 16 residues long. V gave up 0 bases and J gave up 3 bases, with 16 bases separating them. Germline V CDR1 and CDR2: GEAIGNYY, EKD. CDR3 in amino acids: CACDTVALGGPDKLIF. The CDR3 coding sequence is TGTGCCTGTGACACCGTGGCGTTGGGGGGCCCCGATAAACTCATCTTT.

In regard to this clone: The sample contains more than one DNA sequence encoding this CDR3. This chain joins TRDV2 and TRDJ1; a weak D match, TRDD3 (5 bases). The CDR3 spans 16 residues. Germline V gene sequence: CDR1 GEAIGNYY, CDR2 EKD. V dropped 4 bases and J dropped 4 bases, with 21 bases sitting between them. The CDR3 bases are TGTGCCTGTGATGCAGTACTCGGGGGCAAGAACGATAAACTCATCTTT. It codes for CACDAVLGGKNDKLIF.

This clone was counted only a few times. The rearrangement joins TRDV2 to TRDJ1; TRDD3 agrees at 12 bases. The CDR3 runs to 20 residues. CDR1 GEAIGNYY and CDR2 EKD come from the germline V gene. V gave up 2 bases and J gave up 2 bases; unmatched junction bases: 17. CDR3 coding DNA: TGTGCCTGTGACAGCCTTCCTGCTTCTGGGGGATACGCGGAGACCGATAAACTCATCTTT. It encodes CACDSLPASGGYAETDKLIF.

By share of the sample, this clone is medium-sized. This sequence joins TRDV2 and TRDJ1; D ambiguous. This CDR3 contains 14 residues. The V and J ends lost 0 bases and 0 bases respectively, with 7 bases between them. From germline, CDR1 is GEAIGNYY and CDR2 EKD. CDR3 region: CACDTIEYTDKLIF. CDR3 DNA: TGTGCCTGTGACACCATAGAGTACACCGATAAACTCATCTTT.

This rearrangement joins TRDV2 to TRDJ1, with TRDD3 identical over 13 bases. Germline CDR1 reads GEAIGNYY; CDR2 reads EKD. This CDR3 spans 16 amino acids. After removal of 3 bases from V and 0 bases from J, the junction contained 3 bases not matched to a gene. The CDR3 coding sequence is TGTGCCTGTGACGTACTGGGGGATACGCACACCGATAAACTCATCTTT. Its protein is CACDVLGDTHTDKLIF.

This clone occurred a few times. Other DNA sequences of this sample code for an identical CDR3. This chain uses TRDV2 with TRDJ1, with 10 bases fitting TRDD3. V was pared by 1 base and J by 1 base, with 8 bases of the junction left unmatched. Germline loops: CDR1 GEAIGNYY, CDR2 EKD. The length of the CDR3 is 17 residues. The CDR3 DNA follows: TGTGCCTGTGACACGGTCCGGGGGATACGTTCCACCGATAAACTCATCTTT. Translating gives CACDTVRGIRSTDKLIF.

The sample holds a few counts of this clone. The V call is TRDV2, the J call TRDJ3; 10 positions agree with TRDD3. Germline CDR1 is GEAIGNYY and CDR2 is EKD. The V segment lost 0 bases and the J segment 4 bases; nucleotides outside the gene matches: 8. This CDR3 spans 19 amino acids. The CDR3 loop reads CACDTVLGDESWDTRQMFF. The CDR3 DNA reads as TGTGCCTGTGACACCGTACTGGGGGATGAGTCGTGGGACACCCGACAGATGTTTTTC.

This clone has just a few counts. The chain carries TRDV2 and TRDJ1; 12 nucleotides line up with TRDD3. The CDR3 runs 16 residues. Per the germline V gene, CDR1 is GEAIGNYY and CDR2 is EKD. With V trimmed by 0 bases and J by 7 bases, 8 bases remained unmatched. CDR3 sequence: CACDTVAGGYARKLIF. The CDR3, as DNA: TGTGCCTGTGACACCGTGGCTGGGGGATACGCCCGTAAACTCATCTTT.

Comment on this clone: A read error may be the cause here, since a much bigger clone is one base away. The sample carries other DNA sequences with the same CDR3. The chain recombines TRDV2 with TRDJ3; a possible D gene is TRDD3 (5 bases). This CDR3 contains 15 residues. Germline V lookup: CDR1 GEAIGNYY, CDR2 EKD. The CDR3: CACDDVSWDTRQMFF. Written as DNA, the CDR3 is TGTGCCTGTGACGACGTATCCTGGGACACCCGGCAGATGTTTTTC.

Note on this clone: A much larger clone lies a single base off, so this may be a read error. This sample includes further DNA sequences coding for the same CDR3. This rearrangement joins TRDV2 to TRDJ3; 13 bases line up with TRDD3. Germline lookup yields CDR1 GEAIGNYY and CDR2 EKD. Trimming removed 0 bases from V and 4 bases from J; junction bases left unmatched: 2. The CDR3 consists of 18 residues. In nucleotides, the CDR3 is TGTGCCTGTGACACCGTACTGGGGGATACGTGGGACACCCGACAGATGTTTTTC. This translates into CACDTVLGDTWDTRQMFF.

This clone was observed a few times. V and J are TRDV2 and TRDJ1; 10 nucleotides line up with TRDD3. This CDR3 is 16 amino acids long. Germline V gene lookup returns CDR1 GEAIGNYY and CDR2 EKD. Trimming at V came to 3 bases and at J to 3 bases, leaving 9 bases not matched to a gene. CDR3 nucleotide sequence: TGTGCCTGTGACTCTCTGGGGGATAAGGAGCCCGATAAACTCATCTTT. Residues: CACDSLGDKEPDKLIF.

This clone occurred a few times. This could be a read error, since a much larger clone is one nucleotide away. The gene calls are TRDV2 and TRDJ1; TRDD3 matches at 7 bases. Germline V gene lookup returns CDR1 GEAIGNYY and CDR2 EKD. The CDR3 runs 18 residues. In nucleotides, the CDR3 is TGTGCCTGTGACCTCCTGCGGAGGCCTGGGGGGTACACCGATAGACTCATCTTT. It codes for CACDLLRRPGGYTDRLIF.

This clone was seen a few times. CDR3 in amino acids: CALGDPLRTPNLEHPYTDKLIF. In DNA, the CDR3 is TGTGCTCTTGGGGACCCACTACGTACCCCCAATCTCGAACATCCGTACACCGATAAACTCATCTTT. This chain joins TRDV1 and TRDJ1, with no clear D. This CDR3 is 22 amino acids long. Germline CDR1 and CDR2: TSWWSYY and QGS. V lost 3 bases, J lost 0 bases, and 32 bases lay in between.

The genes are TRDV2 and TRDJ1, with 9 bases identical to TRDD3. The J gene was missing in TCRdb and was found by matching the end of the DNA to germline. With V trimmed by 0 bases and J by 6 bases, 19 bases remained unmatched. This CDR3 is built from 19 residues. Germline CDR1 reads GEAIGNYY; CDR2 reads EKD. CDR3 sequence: CACDTVHFLGDPDQNKLIF. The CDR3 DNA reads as TGTGCCTGTGACACCGTTCATTTTCTGGGGGATCCCGACCAAAATAAACTCATCTTT.

The CDR3 DNA follows: TGTGCCTGTGACCCACTGGCTAGATGGGAGCACACCGATAAACTCATCTTT. It encodes CACDPLARWEHTDKLIF. This chain joins TRDV2 and TRDJ1; D perhaps matches TRDD3 (5 bases). The germline CDR1 and CDR2 sequences are GEAIGNYY and EKD. V gave up 3 bases and J gave up 0 bases, with 19 bases separating them. The CDR3 is made up of 17 amino acids.

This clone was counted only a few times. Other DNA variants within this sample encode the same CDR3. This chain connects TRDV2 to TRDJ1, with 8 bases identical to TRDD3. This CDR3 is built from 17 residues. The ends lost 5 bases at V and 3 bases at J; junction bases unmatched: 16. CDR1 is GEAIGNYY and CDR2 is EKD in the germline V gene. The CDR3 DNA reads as TGTGCCTGTGGCCCCGTGGTGGGGGATCCCCGCGCCGATAAACTCATCTTT. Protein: CACGPVVGDPRADKLIF.

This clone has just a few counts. The CDR3 nucleotides read TGTGCCTGTGACGGGCTGGGGGATAGCGGGCCTGAAACCGATAAACTCATCTTT. Encoded protein: CACDGLGDSGPETDKLIF. The chain has TRDV2 and TRDJ1; 10 positions agree with TRDD3. The CDR3 is made up of 18 amino acids. Germline assignment: CDR1 GEAIGNYY and CDR2 EKD. V lost 3 bases to trimming and J lost 2 bases; unmatched junction nucleotides: 14.

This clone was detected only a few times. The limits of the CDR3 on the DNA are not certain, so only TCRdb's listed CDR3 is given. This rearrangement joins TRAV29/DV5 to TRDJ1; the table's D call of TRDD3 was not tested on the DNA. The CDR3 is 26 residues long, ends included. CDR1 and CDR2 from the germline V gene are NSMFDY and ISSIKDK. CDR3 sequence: CSVLLCSKVSYFLEHIGPPYTDKLIF.

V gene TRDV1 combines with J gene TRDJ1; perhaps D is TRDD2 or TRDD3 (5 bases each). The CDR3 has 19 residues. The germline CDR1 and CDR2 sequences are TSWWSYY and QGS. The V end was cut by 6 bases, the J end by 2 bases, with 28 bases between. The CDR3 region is CALGALRGRTAYPTDKLIF. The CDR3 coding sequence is TGTGCTCTTGGTGCCCTACGGGGAAGGACTGCCTACCCTACCGATAAACTCATCTTT.